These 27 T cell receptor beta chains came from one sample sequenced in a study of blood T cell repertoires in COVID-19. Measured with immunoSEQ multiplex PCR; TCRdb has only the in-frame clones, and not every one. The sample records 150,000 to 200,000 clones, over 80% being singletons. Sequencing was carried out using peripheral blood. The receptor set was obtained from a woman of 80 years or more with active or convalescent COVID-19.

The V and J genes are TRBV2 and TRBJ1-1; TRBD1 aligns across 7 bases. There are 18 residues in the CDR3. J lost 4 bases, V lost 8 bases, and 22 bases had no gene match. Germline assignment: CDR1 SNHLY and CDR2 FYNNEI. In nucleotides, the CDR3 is TGTGCCAGCTCCCCGACCCCGACAGGGATCGTGATGATCACTGAAGCTTTCTTT. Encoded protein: CASSPTPTGIVMITEAFF.

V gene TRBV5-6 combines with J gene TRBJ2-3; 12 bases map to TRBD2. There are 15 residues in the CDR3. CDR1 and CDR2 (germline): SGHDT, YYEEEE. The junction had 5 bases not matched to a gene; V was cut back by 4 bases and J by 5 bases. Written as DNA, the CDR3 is TGTGCCAGCAGCCTGACTAGCGGGGGAAGAGATACGCAGTATTTT. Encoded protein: CASSLTSGGRDTQYF.

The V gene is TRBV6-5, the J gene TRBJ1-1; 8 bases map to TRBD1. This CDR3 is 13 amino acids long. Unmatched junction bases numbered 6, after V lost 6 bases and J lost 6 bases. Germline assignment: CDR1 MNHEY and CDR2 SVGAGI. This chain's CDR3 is CASRQGGSAEAFF. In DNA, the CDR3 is TGTGCCAGCAGACAGGGGGGGAGCGCTGAAGCTTTCTTT.

The CDR3 here is CAIRSDSLGEKLFF. The CDR3 DNA is TGTGCCATCAGATCTGACAGCCTCGGTGAAAAACTGTTTTTT. V usage is TRBV10-3 and J usage is TRBJ1-4; tentative D call: TRBD1 (5 bases). The V end was cut by 6 bases, the J end by 7 bases, with 15 bases between. The CDR3 extends over 14 amino acids. Germline V lookup: CDR1 ENHRY, CDR2 SYGVKD.

The CDR3 DNA reads TGTGCCAGCAGCCCCGCGTTTAGCGGATACAATGAGCAGTTCTTC. It is translated as CASSPAFSGYNEQFF. This rearrangement joins TRBV7-8 to TRBJ2-1, with D perhaps TRBD2 (6 bases). V was trimmed by 5 bases and J by 4 bases, leaving 15 bases between them. This CDR3 contains 15 residues. The germline V gene has CDR1 SGHVS and CDR2 FQNEAQ.

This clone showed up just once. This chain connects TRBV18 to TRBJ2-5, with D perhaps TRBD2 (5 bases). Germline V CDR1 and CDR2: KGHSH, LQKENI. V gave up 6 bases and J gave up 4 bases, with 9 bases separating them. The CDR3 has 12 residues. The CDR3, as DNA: TGTGCCAGCTCCCGGGGTGGAGAGACCCAGTACTTC. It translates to CASSRGGETQYF.

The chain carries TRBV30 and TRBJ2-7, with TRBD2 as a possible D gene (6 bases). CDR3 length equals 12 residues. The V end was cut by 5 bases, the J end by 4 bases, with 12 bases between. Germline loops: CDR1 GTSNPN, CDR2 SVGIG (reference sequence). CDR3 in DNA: TGTGCCTGGTCCAATGGAGGGTACGAGCAGTACTTC. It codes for CAWSNGGYEQYF.

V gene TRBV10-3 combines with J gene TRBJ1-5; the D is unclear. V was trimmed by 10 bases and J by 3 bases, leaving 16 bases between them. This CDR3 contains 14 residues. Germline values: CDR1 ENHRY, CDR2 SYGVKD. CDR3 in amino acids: CASRKSGDNQPQHF. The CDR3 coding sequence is TGTGCCAGCAGAAAATCGGGAGACAATCAGCCCCAGCATTTT.

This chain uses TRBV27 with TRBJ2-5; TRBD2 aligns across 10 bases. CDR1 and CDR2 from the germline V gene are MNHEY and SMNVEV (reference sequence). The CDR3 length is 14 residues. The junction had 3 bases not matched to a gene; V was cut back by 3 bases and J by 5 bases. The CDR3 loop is CASSFSLAGETQYF. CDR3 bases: TGTGCCAGCAGTTTCTCACTAGCGGGGGAGACCCAGTACTTC.

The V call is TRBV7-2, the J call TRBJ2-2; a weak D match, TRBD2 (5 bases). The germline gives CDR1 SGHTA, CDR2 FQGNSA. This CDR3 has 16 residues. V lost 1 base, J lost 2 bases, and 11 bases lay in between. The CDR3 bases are TGTGCCAGCAGCTTAGGGCCGGGAACCAACACCGGGGAGCTGTTTTTT. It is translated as CASSLGPGTNTGELFF.

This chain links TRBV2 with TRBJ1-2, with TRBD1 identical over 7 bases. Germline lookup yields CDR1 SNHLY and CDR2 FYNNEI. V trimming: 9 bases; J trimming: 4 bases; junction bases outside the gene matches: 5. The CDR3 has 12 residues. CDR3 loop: CASRGQFYGYTF. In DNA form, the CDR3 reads TGTGCCAGTCGGGGACAGTTCTATGGCTACACCTTC.

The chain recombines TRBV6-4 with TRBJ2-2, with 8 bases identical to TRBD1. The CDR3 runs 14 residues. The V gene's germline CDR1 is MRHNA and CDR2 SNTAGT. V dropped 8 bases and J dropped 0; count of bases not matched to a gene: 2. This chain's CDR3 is CASGGQANTGELFF. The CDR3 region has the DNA TGTGCCAGCGGGGGACAGGCGAACACCGGGGAGCTGTTTTTT.

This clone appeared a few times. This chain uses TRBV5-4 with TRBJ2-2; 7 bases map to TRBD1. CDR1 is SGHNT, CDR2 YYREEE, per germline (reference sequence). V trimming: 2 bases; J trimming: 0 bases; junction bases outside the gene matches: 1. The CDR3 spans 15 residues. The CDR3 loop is CASSFDRANTGELFF. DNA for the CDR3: TGTGCCAGCAGCTTTGACAGGGCGAACACCGGGGAGCTGTTTTTT.

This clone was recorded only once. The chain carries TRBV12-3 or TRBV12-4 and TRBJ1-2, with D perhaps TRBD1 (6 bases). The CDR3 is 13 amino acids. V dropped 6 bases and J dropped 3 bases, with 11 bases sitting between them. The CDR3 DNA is TGTGCCAGCAGGGCGGACAGCTACTATGGCTACACCTTC. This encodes CASRADSYYGYTF.

The CDR3 reads CASRPDRGGTEAFF. The CDR3 nucleotides read TGTGCCAGTAGGCCTGACAGGGGGGGAACTGAAGCTTTCTTT. The chain couples TRBV19 to TRBJ1-1; 9 nucleotides align to TRBD1. V gave up 6 bases and J gave up 5 bases; unmatched junction bases: 7. This CDR3 region has 14 residues. The germline CDR1 and CDR2 sequences are LNHDA and SQIVND (reference sequence). The variable domain in full, with the rest retrieved from reference TRBV19 and TRBJ1-1, is DGGITQSPKYLFRKEGQNVTLSCEQNLNHDAMYWYRQDPGQGLRLIYYSQIVNDFQKGDIAEGYSVSREKKESFPLTVTSAQKNPTAFYLCASRPDRGGTEAFFGQGTRLTVV.

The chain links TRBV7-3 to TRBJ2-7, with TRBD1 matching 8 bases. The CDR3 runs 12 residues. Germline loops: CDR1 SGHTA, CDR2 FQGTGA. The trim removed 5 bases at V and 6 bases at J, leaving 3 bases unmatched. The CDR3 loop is CASSQTGGEQYF. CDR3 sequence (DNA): TGTGCCAGCAGCCAAACAGGGGGCGAGCAGTACTTC. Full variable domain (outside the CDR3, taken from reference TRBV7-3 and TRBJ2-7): GAGVSQTPSNKVTEKGKYVELRCDPISGHTALYWYRQSLGQGPEFLIYFQGTGAADDSGLPNDRFFAVRPEGSVSTLKIQRTERGDSAVYLCASSQTGGEQYFGPGTRLTVT.

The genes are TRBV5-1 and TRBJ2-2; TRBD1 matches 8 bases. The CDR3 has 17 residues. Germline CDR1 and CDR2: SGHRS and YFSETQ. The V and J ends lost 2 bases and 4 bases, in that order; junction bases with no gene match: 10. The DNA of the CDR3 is TGCGCCAGCAGCTTAAACCCGGACAGGGTAGCCACCGGGGAGCTGTTTTTT. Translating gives CASSLNPDRVATGELFF.

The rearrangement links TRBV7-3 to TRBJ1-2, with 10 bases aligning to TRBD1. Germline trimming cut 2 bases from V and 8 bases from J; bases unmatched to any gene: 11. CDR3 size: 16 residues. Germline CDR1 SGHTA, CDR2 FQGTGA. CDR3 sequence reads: CASSLRPGTGASGYTF. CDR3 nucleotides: TGTGCCAGCAGCTTACGACCAGGGACAGGGGCTTCCGGCTACACCTTC.

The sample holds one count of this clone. This chain's CDR3 is CASSFSGTGDYGYTF. CDR3 nucleotides: TGTGCCAGTAGTTTTTCCGGGACAGGGGACTATGGCTACACCTTC. The chain uses TRBV19 and TRBJ1-2, with 10 bases matching TRBD1. In germline, CDR1 is LNHDA, CDR2 SQIVND (reference sequence). Trimming at V came to 5 bases and at J to 3 bases, leaving 6 bases not matched to a gene. This CDR3 is built from 15 residues.

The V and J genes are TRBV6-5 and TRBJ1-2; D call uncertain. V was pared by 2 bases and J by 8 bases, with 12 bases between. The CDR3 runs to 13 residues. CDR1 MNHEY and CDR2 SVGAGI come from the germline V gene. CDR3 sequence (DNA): TGTGCCAGCAGTTACAGATGGGGAGGGGGCTACACCTTC. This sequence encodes CASSYRWGGGYTF.

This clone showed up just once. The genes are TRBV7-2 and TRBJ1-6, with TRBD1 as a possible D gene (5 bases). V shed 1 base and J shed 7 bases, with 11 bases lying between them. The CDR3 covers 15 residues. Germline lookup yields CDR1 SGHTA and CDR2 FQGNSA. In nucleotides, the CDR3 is TGTGCCAGCAGCTTAGTTGGGGCCGGGAATTCACCCCTCCACTTT. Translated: CASSLVGAGNSPLHF.

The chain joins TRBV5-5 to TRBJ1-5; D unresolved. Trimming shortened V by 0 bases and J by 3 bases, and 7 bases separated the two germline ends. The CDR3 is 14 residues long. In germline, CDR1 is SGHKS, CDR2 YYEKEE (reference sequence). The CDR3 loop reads CASSLDGLNQPQHF. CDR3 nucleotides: TGTGCCAGCAGCTTGGATGGGCTCAATCAGCCCCAGCATTTT.

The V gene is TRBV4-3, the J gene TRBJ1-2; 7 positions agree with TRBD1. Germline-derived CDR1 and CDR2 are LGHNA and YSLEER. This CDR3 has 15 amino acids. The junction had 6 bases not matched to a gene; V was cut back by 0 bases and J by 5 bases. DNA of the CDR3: TGCGCCAGCAGCCAAGACAGGGACAGTGCTTATGGCTACACCTTC. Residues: CASSQDRDSAYGYTF.

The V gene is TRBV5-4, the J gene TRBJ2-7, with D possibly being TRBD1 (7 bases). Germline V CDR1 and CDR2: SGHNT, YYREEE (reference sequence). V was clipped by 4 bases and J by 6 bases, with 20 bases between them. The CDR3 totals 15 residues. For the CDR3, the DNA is TGTGCCAGCAGCCTGGAGAACAGGGGAGCGGGCGAGCAGTACTTC. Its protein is CASSLENRGAGEQYF.

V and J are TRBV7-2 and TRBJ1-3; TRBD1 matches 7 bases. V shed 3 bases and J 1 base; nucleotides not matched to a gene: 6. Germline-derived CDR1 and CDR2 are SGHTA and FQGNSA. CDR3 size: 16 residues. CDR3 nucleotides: TGTGCCAGCAGCTTGACAGGGTCTTGGTCTGGAAACACCATATATTTT. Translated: CASSLTGSWSGNTIYF.

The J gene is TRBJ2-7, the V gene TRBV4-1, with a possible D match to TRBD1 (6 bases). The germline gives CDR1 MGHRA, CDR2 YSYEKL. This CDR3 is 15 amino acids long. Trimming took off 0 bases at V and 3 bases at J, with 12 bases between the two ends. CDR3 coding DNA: TGCGCCAGCAGCCAAGATGTGGGCAGGGGCTACGAGCAGTACTTC. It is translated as CASSQDVGRGYEQYF.

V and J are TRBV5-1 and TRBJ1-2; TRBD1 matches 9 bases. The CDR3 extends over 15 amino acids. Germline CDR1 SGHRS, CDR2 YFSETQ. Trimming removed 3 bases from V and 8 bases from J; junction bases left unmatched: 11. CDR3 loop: CASSWGTGKTGGYTF. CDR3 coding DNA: TGCGCCAGCAGCTGGGGGACAGGGAAAACGGGAGGCTACACCTTC. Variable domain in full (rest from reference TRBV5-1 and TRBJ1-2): KAGVTQTPRYLIKTRGQQVTLSCSPISGHRSVSWYQQTPGQGLQFLFEYFSETQRNKGNFPGRFSGRQFSNSRSEMNVSTLELGDSALYLCASSWGTGKTGGYTFGSGTRLTVV.